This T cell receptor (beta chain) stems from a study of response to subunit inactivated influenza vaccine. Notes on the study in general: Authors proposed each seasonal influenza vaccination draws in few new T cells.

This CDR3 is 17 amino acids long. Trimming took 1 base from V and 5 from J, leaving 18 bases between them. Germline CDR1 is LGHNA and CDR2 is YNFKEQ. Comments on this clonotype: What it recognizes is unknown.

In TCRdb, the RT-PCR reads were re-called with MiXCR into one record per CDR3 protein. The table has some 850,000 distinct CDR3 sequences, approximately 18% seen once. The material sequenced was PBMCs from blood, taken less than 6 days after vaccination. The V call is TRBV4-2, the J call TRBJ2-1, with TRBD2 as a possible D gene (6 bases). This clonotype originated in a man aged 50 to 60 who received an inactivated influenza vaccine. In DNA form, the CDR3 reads TGTGCCAGCAGCCAAGCTTGGGGGTCCATAGCGGACAATGAGCAGTTCTTC. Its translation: CASSQAWGSIADNEQFF.